The 32 T cell receptor beta chains below come from one sample, sequenced in a study of blood T cell repertoires in COVID-19 (TCRdb year 2020). The method behind the library was the immunoSEQ multiplex PCR assay. Held by TCRdb, this immuneACCESS table contains in-frame sequences only and omits some clones. Under half of the omission traces to an unresolved V gene where checked; the cause of the rest is unknown. For this sample the table gives 200,000 or so clones, of which roughly 84% were detected only once. The ten largest clonotypes hold less than 8% of the sample. Source material: PBMCs or T cells enriched from blood (not recorded which). All receptors derive from a man aged 25 to 40 in a cohort exposed to, infected with or recovered from COVID-19 (not recorded which).

This clone has a single count. The chain has TRBV7-2 and TRBJ2-7; 8 bases align to TRBD2. Trimming at V came to 4 bases and at J to 0 bases, leaving 8 bases not matched to a gene. CDR3 length: 16 amino acids. Germline V gene sequence: CDR1 SGHTA, CDR2 FQGNSA. The DNA for the CDR3 is TGTGCCAGCAGCTCCCGAGGCGGGGGGAGCTCCTACGAGCAGTACTTC. Residues: CASSSRGGGSSYEQYF.

The V and J genes are TRBV27 and TRBJ2-5; D unclear. This CDR3 has 13 amino acids. Germline V CDR1 and CDR2: MNHEY, SMNVEV (reference sequence). The germline V and J ends were trimmed by 7 bases and 1 base, with 10 bases remaining between them. In nucleotides, the CDR3 is TGTGCCAGCACCTTATTACTCCAAGAGACCCAGTACTTC. Translated, it gives CASTLLLQETQYF.

This chain connects TRBV6-1 to TRBJ2-7; a possible D gene is TRBD1 (6 bases). The CDR3 loop spans 13 amino acids. Deletions cut 3 bases from V and 4 bases from J, with 10 bases between. In germline, CDR1 is MNHNS, CDR2 SASEGT. The CDR3 nucleotides read TGTGCCAGCAGTGAGATAGGGGGTTACGAGCAGTACTTC. Its translation: CASSEIGGYEQYF.

V gene TRBV5-4 combines with J gene TRBJ2-5; 11 bases map to TRBD2. The CDR3 has 15 residues. CDR1 is SGHNT and CDR2 is YYREEE in the germline V gene (reference sequence). The J segment lost 4 bases and the V segment lost 0 bases, leaving 2 bases of the junction unmatched. DNA for the CDR3: TGTGCCAGCAGCTTGGTGCTAGCGGGAGGAGAGACCCAGTACTTC. This codes for CASSLVLAGGETQYF.

V is TRBV6-5 and J is TRBJ2-7; the match to TRBD2 covers 8 bases. V shed 0 bases and J 4 bases; nucleotides not matched to a gene: 5. Germline lookup yields CDR1 MNHEY and CDR2 SVGAGI. The CDR3 runs 15 residues. CDR3 in amino acids: CASSYSFGTSYEQYF. Here the CDR3 DNA reads TGTGCCAGCAGTTACTCGTTCGGGACTAGTTACGAGCAGTACTTC.

The chain couples TRBV10-1 to TRBJ2-7, with D maybe TRBD2 (6 bases). Trimming left V 0 bases short and J 3 bases short, with 18 bases between. The CDR3 consists of 17 residues. The germline CDR1 and CDR2 sequences are WNHNN and SYGVQD (reference sequence). CDR3 region: CASSESFLKEGFYEQYF. CDR3 coding DNA: TGCGCCAGCAGTGAGTCTTTTCTTAAGGAGGGATTCTACGAGCAGTACTTC.

The gene calls are TRBV29-1 and TRBJ2-5, with D tentatively TRBD2 (5 bases). The germline V and J ends were trimmed by 3 bases and 9 bases, with 8 bases remaining between them. The CDR3 loop spans 10 amino acids. Germline V gene data show CDR1 as SQVTM and CDR2 as ANQGSEA. In DNA form, the CDR3 reads TGCAGCGTTGACTCCGGGGCCCAGTACTTC. It codes for CSVDSGAQYF.

This CDR3 is CASRKTGGLSPLHF. The CDR3 bases are TGTGCCAGCAGAAAGACAGGGGGCTTATCACCCCTCCACTTT. V usage is TRBV6-1 and J usage is TRBJ1-6; 10 bases are a match to TRBD1. The CDR3 extends over 14 amino acids. V lost 6 bases to trimming and J lost 10 bases; unmatched junction nucleotides: 6. Germline V gene data show CDR1 as MNHNS and CDR2 as SASEGT.

The V and J genes are TRBV5-4 and TRBJ2-2; 9 nucleotides agree with TRBD2. Germline loops: CDR1 SGHNT, CDR2 YYREEE (reference sequence). Trimming took 4 bases from V and 0 from J; bases not matched to a gene: 4. This CDR3 has 16 amino acids. CDR3 nucleotide sequence: TGTGCCAGCAGCCATAGCGGGAGAGCGAACACCGGGGAGCTGTTTTTT. This encodes CASSHSGRANTGELFF.

J is TRBJ1-2 and V is TRBV9; D not resolved. The CDR3 consists of 12 residues. Trimming shortened V by 9 bases and J by 4 bases, and 13 bases separated the two germline ends. Germline loops: CDR1 SGDLS, CDR2 YYNGEE. CDR3 region: CATHSPGYGYTF. The CDR3 nucleotides read TGTGCCACACATTCCCCGGGCTATGGCTACACCTTC.

The genes are TRBV21-1 and TRBJ2-6; TRBD2, the table's D call, lacks a check against the DNA. TRBV21-1 is shown as a pseudogene. CDR3 length: 18 residues. The CDR3 region is CASSTSREPHSGANVLTF. The CDR3 bases are TGTGCCAGCAGCACCTCTCGGGAACCCCACTCTGGGGCCAACGTCCTGACTTTC.

V gene TRBV6-5 combines with J gene TRBJ2-7; the D gene is possibly TRBD1 (6 bases). This CDR3 is 15 amino acids long. The V end lost 2 bases, the J end lost 1 base, and 12 bases lay between the germline ends. The V gene's germline CDR1 is MNHEY and CDR2 SVGAGI. For the CDR3, the DNA is TGTGCCAGCAGTTACACGTGGGGGACATCCTACGAGCAGTACTTC. Translated: CASSYTWGTSYEQYF.

This clone was picked up a small number of times. This chain links TRBV28 with TRBJ2-7; D is undetermined. Trimming stripped 6 bases from V and 0 bases from J, with 24 bases between. CDR1 and CDR2 from the germline V gene are MDHEN and SYDVKM. The CDR3 sequence is 18 residues long. Here the CDR3 reads CASSPMSLSSPSSYEQYF. CDR3 in DNA: TGTGCCAGCAGCCCTATGTCCCTGTCGTCCCCGAGCTCCTACGAGCAGTACTTC. Supplemented by reference TRBV28 and TRBJ2-7, the full variable domain reads DVKVTQSSRYLVKRTGEKVFLECVQDMDHENMFWYRQDPGLGLRLIYFSYDVKMKEKGDIPEGYSVSREKKERFSLILESASTNQTSMYLCASSPMSLSSPSSYEQYFGPGTRLTVT.

The chain combines TRBV6-5 with TRBJ2-3; 7 bases match TRBD1. Trimming took 8 bases from V and 2 from J; bases not matched to a gene: 7. Germline lookup yields CDR1 MNHEY and CDR2 SVGAGI. The CDR3 spans 14 residues. CDR3 residues: CASRRQGPTDTQYF. The CDR3 coding sequence is TGTGCCAGCCGACGACAGGGACCCACAGATACGCAGTATTTT.

The genes are TRBV4-3 and TRBJ2-2; the D gene is possibly TRBD1 (6 bases). Germline lookup yields CDR1 LGHNA and CDR2 YSLEER. V lost 0 bases, J lost 3 bases, and 11 bases lay in between. This CDR3 contains 16 residues. The CDR3 DNA sequence: TGCGCCAGCAGCCAAGATGGGGGCAGTTACACCGGGGAGCTGTTTTTT. Encoded protein: CASSQDGGSYTGELFF.

The genes are TRBV9 and TRBJ2-1; TRBD2 matches at 7 bases. Trimming cost V 0 bases and J 6 bases; bases outside gene matches: 6. The CDR3 is made up of 15 amino acids. CDR1 and CDR2 from the germline V gene are SGDLS and YYNGEE. The CDR3 bases are TGTGCCAGCAGCGTAGGCGGGAGCTCCACCAATGAGCAGTTCTTC. This encodes CASSVGGSSTNEQFF.

Only a few counts were recorded for this clone. This chain links TRBV27 with TRBJ2-6, with 10 bases identical to TRBD1. The CDR3 loop spans 18 amino acids. The junction had 2 bases not matched to a gene; V was cut back by 0 bases and J by 0 bases. Germline V lookup: CDR1 MNHEY, CDR2 SMNVEV (reference sequence). CDR3 sequence reads: CASSLSGTGVSGANVLTF. CDR3 DNA: TGTGCCAGCAGTTTATCGGGGACAGGGGTCTCTGGGGCCAACGTCCTGACTTTC.

The CDR3 nucleotides read TGTGCCAGCAGCTTGGCCCCGGGACAGGGCCCCCCGGAAGCTTTCTTT. Its protein product is CASSLAPGQGPPEAFF. The chain employs TRBV5-4 and TRBJ1-1; 9 bases are shared with TRBD1. Germline V gene lookup returns CDR1 SGHNT and CDR2 YYREEE (reference sequence). After removal of 0 bases from V and 8 bases from J, the junction contained 11 bases not matched to a gene. The CDR3 totals 16 residues.

The rearrangement uses TRBV5-1 and TRBJ1-4; 8 nucleotides line up with TRBD1. Unmatched junction bases numbered 3, after V lost 4 bases and J lost 7 bases. Germline CDR1 and CDR2: SGHRS and YFSETQ. This CDR3 comprises 13 residues. In nucleotides, the CDR3 is TGCGCCAGCAGCAGTGACAGGGGTGAAAAACTGTTTTTT. It yields the protein CASSSDRGEKLFF.

The V and J genes are TRBV27 and TRBJ2-2; 8 bases match TRBD1. The V gene's germline CDR1 is MNHEY and CDR2 SMNVEV (reference sequence). The CDR3 is 15 residues long. Germline trimming cut 6 bases from V and 7 bases from J; bases unmatched to any gene: 10. CDR3 region: CASSLGQGGNGELFF. CDR3 sequence (DNA): TGTGCCAGCAGCCTCGGACAGGGCGGTAACGGGGAGCTGTTTTTT.

The rearrangement links TRBV3-1 (or the pseudogene TRBV3-2) to TRBJ1-1, with D perhaps matching TRBD1 (6 bases). Per germline, CDR1 LGHDT and CDR2 YNNKEL (reference sequence). Trimming left V 2 bases short and J 4 bases short, with 17 bases between. This CDR3 is built from 16 residues. This CDR3 is CASSQSLQGYGTEAFF. CDR3 bases: TGTGCCAGCAGCCAAAGCCTACAGGGATATGGCACTGAAGCTTTCTTT.

The V and J genes are TRBV19 and TRBJ2-1; 7 bases align to TRBD2. This CDR3 region has 15 residues. The V gene end was trimmed by 3 bases and the J gene end by 6 bases; junction bases not matched to a gene: 8. Germline V CDR1 and CDR2: LNHDA, SQIVND (reference sequence). In DNA, the CDR3 is TGTGCCAGTAGTATTGAGCGGGGTCGAAGCAATGAGCAGTTCTTC. Protein: CASSIERGRSNEQFF.

This rearrangement joins TRBV4-1 to TRBJ2-1; 11 positions agree with TRBD2. Germline-derived CDR1 and CDR2 are MGHRA and YSYEKL. The CDR3 has 17 amino acids. V was clipped by 4 bases and J by 0 bases; unmatched bases: 5. CDR3 sequence reads: CASSLTSGGFSYNEQFF. The CDR3 nucleotides are TGCGCCAGCAGCCTCACTAGCGGGGGTTTCTCCTACAATGAGCAGTTCTTC.

This chain connects TRBV7-6 to TRBJ1-3, with TRBD1 as a possible D gene (6 bases). CDR3 length equals 17 residues. The germline V gene encodes CDR1 SGHVS and CDR2 FNYEAQ. Trimming pared 5 bases from V and 0 bases from J, leaving 17 bases between. The CDR3 DNA reads as TGTGCCAGCAGCCCAAACCCGGACAGTTTCTCTGGAAACACCATATATTTT. Translated: CASSPNPDSFSGNTIYF. The full variable domain, with the rest looked up from reference TRBV7-6 and TRBJ1-3, is GAGVSQSPRYKVTKRGQDVALRCDPISGHVSLYWYRQALGQGPEFLTYFNYEAQQDKSGLPNDRFSAERPEGSISTLTIQRTEQRDSAMYRCASSPNPDSFSGNTIYFGEGSWLTVV.

The genes are TRBV7-9 and TRBJ2-7; maybe TRBD2 (6 bases). The germline V and J ends were trimmed by 4 bases and 1 base, with 14 bases remaining between them. The germline CDR1 and CDR2 sequences are SEHNR and FQNEAQ (reference sequence). This CDR3 region has 15 residues. The DNA of the CDR3 is TGTGCCAGCAGCTCCGGGAGCGCCTTTTCCTACGAGCAGTACTTC. This gives the protein CASSSGSAFSYEQYF.

V usage is TRBV10-2 and J usage is TRBJ2-3; D uncertain. The V end was cut by 7 bases, the J end by 0 bases, with 14 bases between. From germline, CDR1 is WSHSY and CDR2 SAAADI. This CDR3 has 15 amino acids. The CDR3 DNA reads as TGCGCCAGCATTATGACCAGCGCGAGCACAGATACGCAGTATTTT. Translated: CASIMTSASTDTQYF.

The chain recombines TRBV7-8 with TRBJ2-2; the D gene is possibly TRBD1 (5 bases). The length of the CDR3 is 15 residues. V dropped 4 bases and J dropped 1 base, with 10 bases sitting between them. Looked up from germline, CDR1 is SGHVS and CDR2 is FQNEAQ. In DNA form, the CDR3 reads TGTGCCAGCAGCTCGACAGAAAAGAACACCGGGGAGCTGTTTTTT. Translation: CASSSTEKNTGELFF.

This chain connects TRBV5-8 to TRBJ1-4; possibly TRBD1 for D (5 bases). Germline lookup yields CDR1 SGHTS and CDR2 YDEGEE. The V end was cut by 4 bases, the J end by 6 bases, with 19 bases between. The CDR3 consists of 16 residues. CDR3 nucleotide sequence: TGTGCCAGCAGCCAAGGACGGTCTGGGGGGGATGAAAAACTGTTTTTT. Residues: CASSQGRSGGDEKLFF.

The V and J genes are TRBV27 and TRBJ2-7; D is unclear. V lost 3 bases and J 2 bases, leaving 8 bases between the germline ends. CDR1 is MNHEY and CDR2 is SMNVEV in the germline V gene (reference sequence). This CDR3 is built from 13 residues. The CDR3 region is CASSFRSPYEQYF. DNA of the CDR3: TGTGCCAGCAGTTTCCGGAGCCCCTACGAGCAGTACTTC.

This clone showed up just once. The J gene is TRBJ2-2, the V gene TRBV6-5; D is undetermined. The CDR3 is 12 residues long. The V end lost 5 bases, the J end lost 3 bases, and 4 bases lay between the germline ends. Germline-derived CDR1 and CDR2 are MNHEY and SVGAGI. CDR3 DNA sequence: TGTGCCAGCAGTAGAGACACCGGGGAGCTGTTTTTT. This translates into CASSRDTGELFF.

The chain is built from TRBV4-1 and TRBJ1-2; D is possibly TRBD1 (5 bases). The V end lost 0 bases, the J end lost 4 bases, and 15 bases lay between the germline ends. CDR3 size: 16 residues. Germline CDR1 MGHRA, CDR2 YSYEKL. CDR3 sequence reads: CASSQDHQGGSYGYTF. The CDR3 region has the DNA TGCGCCAGCAGCCAAGATCACCAGGGCGGATCCTATGGCTACACCTTC.

The chain has TRBV28 and TRBJ1-1; D is unclear. Germline values: CDR1 MDHEN, CDR2 SYDVKM. The length of the CDR3 is 13 residues. V gave up 3 bases and J gave up 4 bases, with 9 bases separating them. The CDR3 loop is CASSLLGSTEAFF. The CDR3 nucleotides read TGTGCCAGCAGTTTGCTTGGGAGCACTGAAGCTTTCTTT.